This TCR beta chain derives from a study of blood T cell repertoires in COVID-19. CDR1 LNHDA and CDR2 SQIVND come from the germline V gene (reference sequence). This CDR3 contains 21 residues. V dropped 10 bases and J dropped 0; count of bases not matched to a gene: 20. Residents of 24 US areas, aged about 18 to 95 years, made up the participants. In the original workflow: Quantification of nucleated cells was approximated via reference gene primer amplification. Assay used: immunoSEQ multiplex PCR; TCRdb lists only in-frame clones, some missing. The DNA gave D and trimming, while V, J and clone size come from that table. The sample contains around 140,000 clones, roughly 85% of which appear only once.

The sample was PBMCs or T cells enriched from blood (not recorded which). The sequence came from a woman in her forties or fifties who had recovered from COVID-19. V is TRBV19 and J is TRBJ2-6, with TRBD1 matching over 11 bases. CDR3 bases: TGTGCCACCCAACGCAGTAGAGGGACGGGACAGGGGGACTCTGGGGCCAACGTCCTGACTTTC. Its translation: CATQRSRGTGQGDSGANVLTF.